Listed below are T cell receptor beta chains from one sample, sequenced in a study of T cell responses to AZD1222 COVID-19 vaccine. Method: immunoSEQ multiplex PCR; TCRdb's copy keeps in-frame clones and lacks some. This table has around 110,000 clones, 80% to 90% appearing once. This specimen was peripheral blood, taken on day 0 of AZD1222 vaccination. The receptors derive from an adult in good health. The CDR3 runs from the conserved cysteine through the conserved F or W. The D gene is left open where the match is weak. Size values are once, few and many counts, or a class for expanded clones, and some rows have none.

cdr3_length d_call clone_size j_call v_call cdr3_nt cdr3_aa
15 TRBD2 few TRBJ2-3 TRBV3-1/TRBV3-2 TGTGCCAGCAGCCTAAGCGGGGTTAGCACAGATACGCAGTATTTT CASSLSGVSTDTQYF
14 NA once TRBJ1-1 TRBV19 TGTGCCAGTAGTCCCCACCGGGTTGACACTGAAGCTTTCTTT CASSPHRVDTEAFF
16 NA NA TRBJ1-3 TRBV11-3 TGTGCCAGCAGCAGTGGGGGATCGGGCTCTGGAAACACCATATATTTT CASSSGGSGSGNTIYF
14 NA NA TRBJ2-1 TRBV24-1 TGTGCCACCAGTGGAGGCAGCCTAAACAATGAGCAGTTCTTC CATSGGSLNNEQFF
19 TRBD1 NA TRBJ1-5 TRBV6-1 TGTGCCAGCAGTGAACGCACAGGGGCCGGGGGTTATAGCAATCAGCCCCAGCATTTT CASSERTGAGGYSNQPQHF
17 TRBD1 NA TRBJ1-2 TRBV5-8 TGTGCCAGCAGGGGACCTCCGGGACAGGGGAGAGGCTATGGCTACACCTTC CASRGPPGQGRGYGYTF
15 TRBD1 NA TRBJ2-2 TRBV30 TGTGCCTGGCAAGAGGGGGCGCATCGGACCGGGGAGCTGTTTTTT CAWQEGAHRTGELFF
13 TRBD1 NA TRBJ1-5 TRBV24-1 TGTGCCACCAGCGACAGGGCCAATCAGCCCCAGCATTTT CATSDRANQPQHF
16 NA NA TRBJ1-2 TRBV18 TGTGCCAGCTCACCACTTGACCGGGACATTAACTATGGCTACACCTTC CASSPLDRDINYGYTF
12 NA NA TRBJ1-1 TRBV5-5 TGTGCCAGCAGCTTGTGGGCCGGGTCGACTTTCTTT CASSLWAGSTFF
15 NA NA TRBJ2-1 TRBV5-6 TGTGCCAGCAGCTATAGACAGCGTCAATACAATGAGCAGTTCTTC CASSYRQRQYNEQFF
15 TRBD1 NA TRBJ2-7 TRBV9 TGTGCCAGCAGCGCGATGACAGGGGCACCGTACGAGCAGTACTTC CASSAMTGAPYEQYF
14 NA NA TRBJ1-5 TRBV7-2 TGTGCCAGCAGTTTACAGCATAGCAATCAGCCCCAGCATTTT CASSLQHSNQPQHF
16 TRBD1 NA TRBJ1-5 TRBV4-1 TGCGCCAGCAGCCAACCGAGGACAGGTTCCAATCAGCCCCAGCATTTT CASSQPRTGSNQPQHF
16 TRBD2 NA TRBJ2-2 TRBV7-9 TGTGCCAGCAGCTCACCGGGACTAGCGGGCACCGGGGAGCTGTTTTTT CASSSPGLAGTGELFF
14 NA NA TRBJ1-1 TRBV2 TGTGCCAGCAACAATGGATTGGGAGACACTGAAGCTTTCTTT CASNNGLGDTEAFF
13 NA NA TRBJ2-5 TRBV12-3/TRBV12-4 TGTGCCAGCACCCTAGTACAAGGGGAGACCCAGTACTTC CASTLVQGETQYF
12 NA NA TRBJ1-3 TRBV3-1/TRBV3-2 TGTGCCAGCAGCAGTAACGGAAACACCATATATTTT CASSSNGNTIYF
11 NA NA TRBJ2-7 TRBV12-3/TRBV12-4 TGTGCCAGCAGCTTCGGGCACGAGCAGTACTTC CASSFGHEQYF
16 NA once TRBJ2-7 TRBV5-6 TGTGCCAGCAGCTTCCGGGACGGGCATTTTCTACGGGAGCAGTACTTC CASSFRDGHFLREQYF
13 NA NA TRBJ2-7 TRBV7-9 TGTGCCAGCAGCTTTAGAGAAGGGGGCGAGCAGTACTTC CASSFREGGEQYF
13 NA NA TRBJ1-4 TRBV30 TGTGCCTGGAGTAGAGGGACTAATGAAAAACTGTTTTTT CAWSRGTNEKLFF
15 NA NA TRBJ2-7 TRBV3-1/TRBV3-2 TGTGCCAGCAGCCGCCTTCGGGCCCTCTCCTACGAGCAGTACTTC CASSRLRALSYEQYF
13 NA NA TRBJ1-1 TRBV29-1 TGCAGCGTTGTTGTGGTTAGGAACACTGAAGCTTTCTTT CSVVVVRNTEAFF
16 TRBD1 few TRBJ1-1 TRBV7-8 TGTGCCAGCAGCTCAACCGGACAGGGGCTGAACACTGAAGCTTTCTTT CASSSTGQGLNTEAFF
17 TRBD1 few TRBJ1-3 TRBV6-2/TRBV6-3 TGTGCCAGCAGTTCGAGGACAGGCTACTACTCTGGAAACACCATATATTTT CASSSRTGYYSGNTIYF
14 NA NA TRBJ2-5 TRBV3-1/TRBV3-2 TGTGCCAGCAGCCAACGCGGAAATATAGAGACCCAGTACTTC CASSQRGNIETQYF
15 NA NA TRBJ1-6 TRBV30 TGTGCCTGGAGTGTACTCGGGCAGGGGAATTCACCCCTCCACTTT CAWSVLGQGNSPLHF
17 NA NA TRBJ1-5 TRBV28 TGTGCCAGCAGTTTATGGCGGGTCCGGGACAGCAATCAGCCCCAGCATTTT CASSLWRVRDSNQPQHF
12 NA NA TRBJ2-2 TRBV27 TGTGCCAGCAGTACTAACACCGGGGAGCTGTTTTTT CASSTNTGELFF
16 TRBD2 NA TRBJ2-7 TRBV5-1 TGCGCCAGCAGCCGGGCCGGGACTAGTGCAACCTACGAGCAGTACTTC CASSRAGTSATYEQYF
14 NA NA TRBJ1-1 TRBV7-9 TGTGCCAGCAGCTTAGCGGGGCCAGGCACTGAAGCTTTCTTT CASSLAGPGTEAFF
18 TRBD2 NA TRBJ2-1 TRBV13 TGTGCCAGCAGCTTACTTGGCGGGGGGACTAGCGGGAAAAATGAGCAGTTCTTC CASSLLGGGTSGKNEQFF
14 NA NA TRBJ2-3 TRBV6-4 TGTGCCAGCAGTGACGGGAGCGGCACAGATACGCAGTATTTT CASSDGSGTDTQYF
14 NA once TRBJ2-6 TRBV4-3 TGCGCCAGCAGCCTCACCTCTGGGGCCAACGTCCTGACTTTC CASSLTSGANVLTF
15 NA NA TRBJ1-1 TRBV15 TGTGCCACCAGCAGAGATTACCAGCCGACCACTGAAGCTTTCTTT CATSRDYQPTTEAFF
18 TRBD2 once TRBJ2-2 TRBV19 TGTGCCAGTAGTACCGGACTAGCGGGAGCGAGGGGCACCGGGGAGCTGTTTTTT CASSTGLAGARGTGELFF
17 TRBD1 NA TRBJ1-1 TRBV4-3 TGCGCCAGCAGCCAAGACCGGGACAGGGGGCCGGACACTGAAGCTTTCTTT CASSQDRDRGPDTEAFF
13 TRBD1 NA TRBJ1-4 TRBV12-3/TRBV12-4 TGTGCCAGCTGGACAGGGGGTGGGGAAAAACTGTTTTTT CASWTGGGEKLFF
16 NA few TRBJ1-1 TRBV18 TGTGCCAGCTCACCGCTCCCGGGAGGGGAGAGCACTGAAGCTTTCTTT CASSPLPGGESTEAFF
15 TRBD1 NA TRBJ1-3 TRBV3-1/TRBV3-2 TGTGCCAGCAGCCGAGACAGGGCGATTGGAAACACCATATATTTT CASSRDRAIGNTIYF